This TCR beta chain was recovered during a study of T cell responses to AZD1222 COVID-19 vaccine. Study results and caveats: Vaccine-associated CD4 TCRs ranged over spike, dominating at 160-218 and 743-854. Spike-specific TCR breadth and depth both grew after two AZD1222 doses. Baseline serostatus was positive in only a handful of AZD1222 recipients.

Points on this clone: The antigen remains undetermined.

The table came from immunoSEQ multiplex PCR; TCRdb's copy has only in-frame clones and leaves some out. This sample has some 120,000 clones, with about 91% found just once. This CDR3 has 15 residues. The sample in question was peripheral blood, obtained on day 0 of AZD1222 vaccination. This receptor was obtained from an adult in good health. J is TRBJ2-7 and V is TRBV21-1; the tabulated D call, TRBD1, remains unverified against the DNA. TRBV21-1 is described as a pseudogene. The CDR3 DNA follows: TGTGCCAGCAGCAAAAGGGTCAGGGGGTCTACGGAGCAGTACTTC. Translation: CASSKRVRGSTEQYF.